Sequencing of this T cell receptor beta chain was carried out in a study of tumor-infiltrating lymphocytes in localized non-small cell lung cancer. Study-level background: From each patient, both tumor and uninvolved lung, non-adjacent to tumor, were sampled. Points from the study as a whole: No T-cell fraction difference was seen between IM1 and IM2 tumors.

The ends lost 4 bases at V and 0 bases at J; junction bases unmatched: 10. Germline-derived CDR1 and CDR2 are MGHRA and YSYEKL. This CDR3 is 18 amino acids long. Sequencing was performed with immunoSEQ multiplex PCR; in TCRdb, only in-frame clones are kept and a portion is missing. The sample contains some 7,100 clones, 50% to 70% of which appear only once. This clone has just a few counts. What it binds is unknown. This TCR came from a human donor with non-small cell lung cancer. The chain links TRBV4-1 to TRBJ1-1, with 11 bases that match TRBD1. The specimen sequenced was uninvolved lung tissue not adjacent to the tumor. The CDR3 here is CASSPRDRGFKVNTEAFF. The DNA for the CDR3 is TGCGCCAGCAGCCCCCGGGACAGGGGGTTTAAAGTGAACACTGAAGCTTTCTTT.